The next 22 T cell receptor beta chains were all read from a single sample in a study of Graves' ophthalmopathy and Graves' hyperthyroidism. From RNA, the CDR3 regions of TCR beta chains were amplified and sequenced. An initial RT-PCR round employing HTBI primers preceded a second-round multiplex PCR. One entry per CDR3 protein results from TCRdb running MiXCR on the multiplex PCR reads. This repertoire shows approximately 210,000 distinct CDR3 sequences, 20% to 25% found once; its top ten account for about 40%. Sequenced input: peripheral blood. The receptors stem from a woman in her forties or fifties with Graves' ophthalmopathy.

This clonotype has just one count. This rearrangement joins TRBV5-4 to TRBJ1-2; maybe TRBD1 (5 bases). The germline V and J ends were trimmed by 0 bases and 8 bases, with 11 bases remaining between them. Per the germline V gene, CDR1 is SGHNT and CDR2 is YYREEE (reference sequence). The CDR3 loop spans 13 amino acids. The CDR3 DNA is TGTGCCAGCAGCTTGGCCGTGGGGCGAGGCTACACCTTC. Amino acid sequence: CASSLAVGRGYTF.

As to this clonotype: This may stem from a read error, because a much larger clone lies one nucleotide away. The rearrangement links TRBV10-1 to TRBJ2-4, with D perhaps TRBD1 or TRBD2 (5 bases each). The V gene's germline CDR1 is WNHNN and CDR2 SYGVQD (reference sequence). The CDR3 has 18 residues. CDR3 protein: CASSDGRVGGIAKNIQHF. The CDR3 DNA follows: TGCGCCAGCAGTGACGGACGTGTTGGGGGAATAGCCAAAAACATTCAGCACTTC.

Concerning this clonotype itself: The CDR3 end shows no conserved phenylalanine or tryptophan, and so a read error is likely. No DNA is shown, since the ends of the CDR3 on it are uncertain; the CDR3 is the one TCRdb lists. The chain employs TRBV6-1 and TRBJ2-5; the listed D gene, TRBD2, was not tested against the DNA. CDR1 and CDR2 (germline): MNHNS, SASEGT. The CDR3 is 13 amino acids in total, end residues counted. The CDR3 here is CASSDLGPLHFGN.

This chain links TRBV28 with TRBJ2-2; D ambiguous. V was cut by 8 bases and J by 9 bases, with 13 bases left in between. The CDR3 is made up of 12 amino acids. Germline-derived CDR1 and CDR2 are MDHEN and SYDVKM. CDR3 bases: TGTGCCAGCGGAATATACGGGCGGGAGCTGTTTTTT. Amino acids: CASGIYGRELFF.

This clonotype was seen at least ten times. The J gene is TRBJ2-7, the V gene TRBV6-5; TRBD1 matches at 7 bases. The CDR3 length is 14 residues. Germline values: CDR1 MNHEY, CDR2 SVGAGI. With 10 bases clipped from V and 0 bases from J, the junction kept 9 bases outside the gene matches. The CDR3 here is CATSPEGASYEQYF. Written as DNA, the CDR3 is TGTGCCACCTCCCCCGAGGGGGCCTCCTACGAGCAGTACTTC.

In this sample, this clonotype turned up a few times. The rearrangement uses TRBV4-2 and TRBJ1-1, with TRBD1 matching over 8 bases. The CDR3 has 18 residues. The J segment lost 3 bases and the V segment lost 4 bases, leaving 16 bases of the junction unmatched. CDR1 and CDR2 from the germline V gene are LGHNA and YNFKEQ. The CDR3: CASSPEGQGAQGHTEAFF. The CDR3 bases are TGTGCCAGCAGCCCAGAGGGTCAGGGGGCGCAAGGGCACACTGAAGCTTTCTTT.

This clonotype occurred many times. The CDR3 coding sequence is TGTGCCAGCAGTGCCGCCCAGACTGAAGCTTTCTTT. Protein product: CASSAAQTEAFF. V gene TRBV6-1 combines with J gene TRBJ1-1; no definite D call. The CDR3 has 12 residues. Germline V lookup: CDR1 MNHNS, CDR2 SASEGT. Deletions cut 4 bases from V and 5 bases from J, with 8 bases between.

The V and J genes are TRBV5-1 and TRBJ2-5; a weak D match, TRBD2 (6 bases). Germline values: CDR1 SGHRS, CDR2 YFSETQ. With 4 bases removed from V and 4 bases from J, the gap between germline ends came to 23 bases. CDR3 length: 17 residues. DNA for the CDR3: TGCGCCAGCAGCCCCTCCGTCGCAGGCATGGGGGGAGAGACCCAGTACTTC. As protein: CASSPSVAGMGGETQYF.

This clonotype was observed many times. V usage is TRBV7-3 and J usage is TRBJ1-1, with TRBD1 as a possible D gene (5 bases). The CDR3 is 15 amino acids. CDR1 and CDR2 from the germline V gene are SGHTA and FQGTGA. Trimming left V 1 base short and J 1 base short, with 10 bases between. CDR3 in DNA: TGTGCCAGCAGCTTAATGGGACTGGGGAACACTGAAGCTTTCTTT. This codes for CASSLMGLGNTEAFF.

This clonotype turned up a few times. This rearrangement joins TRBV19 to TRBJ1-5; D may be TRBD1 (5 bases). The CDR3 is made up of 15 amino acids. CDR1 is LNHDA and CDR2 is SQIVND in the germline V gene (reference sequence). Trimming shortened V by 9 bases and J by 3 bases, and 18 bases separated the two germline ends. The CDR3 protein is CASQKEQGYNQPQHF. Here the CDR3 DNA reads TGTGCCAGCCAGAAGGAGCAGGGCTACAATCAGCCCCAGCATTTT.

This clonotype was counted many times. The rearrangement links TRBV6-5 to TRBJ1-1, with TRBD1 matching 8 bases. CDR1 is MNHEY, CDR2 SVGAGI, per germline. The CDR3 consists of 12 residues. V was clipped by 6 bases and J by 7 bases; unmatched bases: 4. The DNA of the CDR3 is TGTGCCAGCAGGGGACAGGCGTATGAAGCTTTCTTT. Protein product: CASRGQAYEAFF.

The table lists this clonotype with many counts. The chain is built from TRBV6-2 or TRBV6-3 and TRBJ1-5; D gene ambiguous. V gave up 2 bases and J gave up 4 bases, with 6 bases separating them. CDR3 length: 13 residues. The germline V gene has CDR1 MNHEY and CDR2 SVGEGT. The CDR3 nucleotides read TGTGCCAGCAGTTACCAGCAGAATCAGCCCCAGCATTTT. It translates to CASSYQQNQPQHF.

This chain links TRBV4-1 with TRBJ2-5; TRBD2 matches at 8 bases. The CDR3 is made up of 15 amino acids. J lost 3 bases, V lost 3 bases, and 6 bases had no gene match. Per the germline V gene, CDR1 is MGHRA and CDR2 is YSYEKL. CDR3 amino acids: CASSQLGTRKETQYF. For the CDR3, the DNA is TGCGCCAGCAGCCAGCTTGGGACTAGAAAAGAGACCCAGTACTTC.

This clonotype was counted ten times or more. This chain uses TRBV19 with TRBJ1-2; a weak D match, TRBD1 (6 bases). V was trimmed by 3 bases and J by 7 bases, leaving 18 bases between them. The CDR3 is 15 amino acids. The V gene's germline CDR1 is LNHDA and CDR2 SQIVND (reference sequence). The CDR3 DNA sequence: TGTGCCAGTAGTATGGGGGCAGGGGCCATGGGTGGCTACACCTTC. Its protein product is CASSMGAGAMGGYTF.

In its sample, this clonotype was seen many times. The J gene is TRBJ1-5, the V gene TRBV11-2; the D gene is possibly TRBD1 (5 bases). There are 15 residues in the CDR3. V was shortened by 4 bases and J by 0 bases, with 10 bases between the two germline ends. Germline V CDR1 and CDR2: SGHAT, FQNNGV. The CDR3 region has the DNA TGTGCCAGCAGCTCCGACAGTAATAGCAATCAGCCCCAGCATTTT. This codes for CASSSDSNSNQPQHF.

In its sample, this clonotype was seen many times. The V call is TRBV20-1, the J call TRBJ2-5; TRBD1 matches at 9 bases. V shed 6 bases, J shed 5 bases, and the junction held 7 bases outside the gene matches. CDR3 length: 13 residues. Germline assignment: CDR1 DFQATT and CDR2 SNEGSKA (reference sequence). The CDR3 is CSAPQGARETQYF. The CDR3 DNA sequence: TGCAGTGCGCCACAGGGGGCGCGGGAGACCCAGTACTTC.

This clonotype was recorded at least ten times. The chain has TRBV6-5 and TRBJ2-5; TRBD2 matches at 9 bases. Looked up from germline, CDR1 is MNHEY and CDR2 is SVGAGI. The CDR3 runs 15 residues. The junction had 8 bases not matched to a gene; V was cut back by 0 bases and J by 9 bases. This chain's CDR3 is CASSYSSGRTQPQYF. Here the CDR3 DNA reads TGTGCCAGCAGTTACTCGAGCGGGAGGACCCAGCCCCAGTACTTC.

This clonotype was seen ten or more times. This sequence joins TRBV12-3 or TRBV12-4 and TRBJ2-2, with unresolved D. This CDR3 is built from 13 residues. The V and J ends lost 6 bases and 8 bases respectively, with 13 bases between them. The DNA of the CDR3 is TGTGCCAGCAGCATTCTACAAACAGGGGAGCTGTTTTTT. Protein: CASSILQTGELFF.

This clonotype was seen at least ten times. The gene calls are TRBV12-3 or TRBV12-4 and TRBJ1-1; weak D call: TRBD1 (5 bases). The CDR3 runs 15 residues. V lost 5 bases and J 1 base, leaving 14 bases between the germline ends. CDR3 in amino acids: CASSTGFRPNTEAFF. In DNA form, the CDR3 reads TGTGCCAGCAGTACAGGCTTCCGGCCGAACACTGAAGCTTTCTTT.

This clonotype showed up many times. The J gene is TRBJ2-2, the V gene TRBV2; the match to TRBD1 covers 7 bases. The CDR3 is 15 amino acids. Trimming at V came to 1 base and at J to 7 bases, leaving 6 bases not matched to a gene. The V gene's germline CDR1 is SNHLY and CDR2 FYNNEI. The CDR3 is CASSEVAQGVGELFF. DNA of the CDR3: TGTGCCAGCAGTGAAGTCGCCCAGGGGGTCGGGGAGCTGTTTTTT.

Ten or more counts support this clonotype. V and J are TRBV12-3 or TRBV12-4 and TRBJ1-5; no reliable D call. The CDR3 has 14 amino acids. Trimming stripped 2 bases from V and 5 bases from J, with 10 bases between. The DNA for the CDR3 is TGTGCCAGCAGTTTATCGGGTCCCGATCAGCCCCAGCATTTT. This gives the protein CASSLSGPDQPQHF.

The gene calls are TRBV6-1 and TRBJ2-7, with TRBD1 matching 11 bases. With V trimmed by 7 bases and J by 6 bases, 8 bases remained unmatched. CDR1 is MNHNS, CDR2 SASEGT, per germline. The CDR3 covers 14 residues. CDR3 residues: CASTSGTGGREQYF. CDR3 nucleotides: TGTGCCAGCACAAGCGGGACAGGGGGACGCGAGCAGTACTTC.